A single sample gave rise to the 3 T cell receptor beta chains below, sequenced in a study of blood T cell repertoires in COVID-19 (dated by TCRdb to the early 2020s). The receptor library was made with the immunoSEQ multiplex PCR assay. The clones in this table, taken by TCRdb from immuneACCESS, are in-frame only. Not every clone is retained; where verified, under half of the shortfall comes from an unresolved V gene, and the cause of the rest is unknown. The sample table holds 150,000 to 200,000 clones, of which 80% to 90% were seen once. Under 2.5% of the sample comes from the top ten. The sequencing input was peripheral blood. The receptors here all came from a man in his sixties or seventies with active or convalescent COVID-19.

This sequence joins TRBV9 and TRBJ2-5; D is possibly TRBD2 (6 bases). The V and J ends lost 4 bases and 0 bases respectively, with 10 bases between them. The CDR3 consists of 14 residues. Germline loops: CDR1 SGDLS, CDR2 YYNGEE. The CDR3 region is CASSPGTHQETQYF. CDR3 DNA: TGTGCCAGCAGCCCCGGGACTCACCAAGAGACCCAGTACTTC.

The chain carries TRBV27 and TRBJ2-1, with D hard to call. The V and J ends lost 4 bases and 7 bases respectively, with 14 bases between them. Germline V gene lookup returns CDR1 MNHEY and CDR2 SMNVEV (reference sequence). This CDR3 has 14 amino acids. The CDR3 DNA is TGTGCCAGCAGTTACGCGGCCCGCTTGAATGAGCAGTTCTTC. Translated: CASSYAARLNEQFF.

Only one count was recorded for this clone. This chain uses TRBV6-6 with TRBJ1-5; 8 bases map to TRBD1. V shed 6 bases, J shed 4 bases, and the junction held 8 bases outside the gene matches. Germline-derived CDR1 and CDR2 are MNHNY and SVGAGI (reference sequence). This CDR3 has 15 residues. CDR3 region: CASSRGQGGNQPQHF. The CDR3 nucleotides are TGTGCCAGCAGCCGCGGACAGGGTGGGAATCAGCCCCAGCATTTT.